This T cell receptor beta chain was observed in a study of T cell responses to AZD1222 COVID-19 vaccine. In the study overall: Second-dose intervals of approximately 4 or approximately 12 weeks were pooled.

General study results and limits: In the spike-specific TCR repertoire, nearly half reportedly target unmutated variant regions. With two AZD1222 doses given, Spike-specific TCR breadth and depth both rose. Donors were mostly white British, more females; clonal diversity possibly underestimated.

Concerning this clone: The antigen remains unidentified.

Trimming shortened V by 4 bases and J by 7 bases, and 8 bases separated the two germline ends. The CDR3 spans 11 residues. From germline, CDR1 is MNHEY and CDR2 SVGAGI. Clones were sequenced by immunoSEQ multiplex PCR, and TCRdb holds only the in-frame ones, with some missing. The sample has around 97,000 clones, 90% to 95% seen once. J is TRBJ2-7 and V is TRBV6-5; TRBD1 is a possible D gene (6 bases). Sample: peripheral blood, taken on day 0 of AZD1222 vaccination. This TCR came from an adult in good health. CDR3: CASSSGQEQYF. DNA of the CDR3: TGTGCCAGCAGTTCCGGACAGGAGCAGTACTTC.